One and the same sample provided the 28 T cell receptor beta chains below, sequenced in a study of cytomegalovirus exposure and HLA in healthy donors. 60 Vbeta and 13 Jbeta primers were used in PCR. Clones were read by immunoSEQ multiplex PCR, and TCRdb kept only the in-frame ones, dropping some. This sample's table has around 140,000 clones. Sequences were obtained from PBMCs. The receptors were gathered from a male donor in good health and CMV-seronegative.

The V gene is TRBV7-9, the J gene TRBJ1-4, with D possibly being TRBD1 (5 bases). V was pared by 4 bases and J by 0 bases, with 12 bases between. This CDR3 is 16 amino acids long. The V gene's germline CDR1 is SEHNR and CDR2 FQNEAQ (reference sequence). CDR3 bases: TGTGCCAGCAGCTCCTCAGGGTTCACAACTAATGAAAAACTGTTTTTT. Residues: CASSSSGFTTNEKLFF.

The rearrangement uses TRBV7-8 and TRBJ2-1, with a weak D call TRBD2 (6 bases). Germline V gives CDR1 SGHVS, CDR2 FQNEAQ. Trimming removed 5 bases at V and 4 bases at J, with 15 bases between. CDR3 size: 15 residues. Written as DNA, the CDR3 is TGTGCCAGCAGCACGGGACTCGAGAGATACAATGAGCAGTTCTTC. It yields the protein CASSTGLERYNEQFF.

V usage is TRBV6-1 and J usage is TRBJ1-2; D call uncertain. The length of the CDR3 is 13 residues. V lost 3 bases, J lost 1 base, and 6 bases lay in between. The germline CDR1 and CDR2 sequences are MNHNS and SASEGT. CDR3 bases: TGTGCCAGCAGTGAGGCTCATAACTATGGCTACACCTTC. Its protein product is CASSEAHNYGYTF.

The chain is built from TRBV4-2 and TRBJ1-1, with no clear D. The V and J ends lost 2 bases and 5 bases respectively, with 6 bases between them. The length of the CDR3 is 12 residues. The V gene's germline CDR1 is LGHNA and CDR2 YNFKEQ. The CDR3 sequence: CASSQRGTEAFF. CDR3 DNA: TGTGCCAGCAGCCAACGAGGTACTGAAGCTTTCTTT.

The chain has TRBV5-1 and TRBJ2-5, with 11 bases lining up with TRBD2. V lost 4 bases to trimming and J lost 2 bases; unmatched junction nucleotides: 7. Germline-derived CDR1 and CDR2 are SGHRS and YFSETQ. The CDR3 is 16 amino acids. The DNA of the CDR3 is TGCGCCAGCAGCACTGGGACTAGCGGACTACAAGAGACCCAGTACTTC. Translation: CASSTGTSGLQETQYF. Drawing the rest from reference TRBV5-1 and TRBJ2-5, the complete variable domain is KAGVTQTPRYLIKTRGQQVTLSCSPISGHRSVSWYQQTPGQGLQFLFEYFSETQRNKGNFPGRFSGRQFSNSRSEMNVSTLELGDSALYLCASSTGTSGLQETQYFGPGTRLLVL.

The chain has TRBV4-2 and TRBJ1-5, with D possibly TRBD1 on 5 matching bases. Trimming removed 1 base at V and 4 bases at J, with 14 bases between. CDR1 is LGHNA and CDR2 is YNFKEQ in the germline V gene. The CDR3 has 16 amino acids. The CDR3 loop reads CASSQVGGAGNQPQHF. CDR3 DNA: TGTGCCAGCAGCCAAGTCGGAGGGGCAGGTAATCAGCCCCAGCATTTT.

The rearrangement uses TRBV10-3 and TRBJ1-3; possibly TRBD1 for D (5 bases). This CDR3 has 14 residues. The germline V and J ends were trimmed by 8 bases and 3 bases, with 14 bases remaining between them. Germline loops: CDR1 ENHRY, CDR2 SYGVKD. In DNA, the CDR3 is TGTGCCATCGGGCAGGGCGAGAATGGAAACACCATATATTTT. Amino acid sequence: CAIGQGENGNTIYF.

This chain uses TRBV2 with TRBJ1-1; D remains unclear. Germline lookup yields CDR1 SNHLY and CDR2 FYNNEI. Deletions cut 3 bases from V and 3 bases from J, with 14 bases between. The CDR3 covers 15 residues. The CDR3 bases are TGTGCCAGCAGTGAGGTAAGAGAAGAGGACACTGAAGCTTTCTTT. Amino acid sequence: CASSEVREEDTEAFF.

This chain uses TRBV10-3 with TRBJ2-5; 9 nucleotides line up with TRBD1. This CDR3 contains 17 residues. J was trimmed by 7 bases and V by 2 bases; bases with no gene match: 14. Germline-derived CDR1 and CDR2 are ENHRY and SYGVKD. The CDR3 DNA reads TGTGCCATCAGTGAGCTCGAGGGACAGGGTAAAGCAGTGACCCAGTACTTC. Translation: CAISELEGQGKAVTQYF.

The gene calls are TRBV2 and TRBJ1-1; D not certain. The CDR3 is 16 residues long. The V gene's germline CDR1 is SNHLY and CDR2 FYNNEI. The V end was cut by 3 bases, the J end by 5 bases, with 19 bases between. The CDR3 reads CASSEPDHASGTEAFF. CDR3 sequence (DNA): TGTGCCAGCAGTGAGCCAGACCACGCCTCGGGAACTGAAGCTTTCTTT.

The chain joins TRBV19 to TRBJ1-2; TRBD1 matches 8 bases. The CDR3 has 15 residues. V lost 1 base to trimming and J lost 7 bases; unmatched junction nucleotides: 8. Germline V gene data show CDR1 as LNHDA and CDR2 as SQIVND (reference sequence). DNA of the CDR3: TGTGCCAGTAGTATAGTCTTGGGGCAGGGGGCTGGCTACACCTTC. Its translation: CASSIVLGQGAGYTF.

The gene calls are TRBV6-6 and TRBJ1-2; D gene unclear. The CDR3 sequence is 15 residues long. Trimming removed 7 bases from V and 0 bases from J, with 15 bases in between. CDR1 and CDR2 from the germline V gene are MNHNY and SVGAGI (reference sequence). The CDR3 sequence is CASKTRTGTNYGYTF. As DNA, the CDR3 is TGTGCCAGCAAAACGAGGACGGGGACTAACTATGGCTACACCTTC.

This chain links TRBV20-1 with TRBJ2-1; TRBD2 might be the D (5 bases). This CDR3 region has 10 residues. CDR1 and CDR2 (germline): DFQATT, SNEGSKA (reference sequence). The chain's CDR3 is CSAGEGEQFF. Here the CDR3 DNA reads TGCAGCGCAGGAGAGGGTGAGCAGTTCTTC.

The chain employs TRBV6-1 and TRBJ1-1; 7 nucleotides agree with TRBD1. Germline trimming cut 1 base from V and 5 bases from J; bases unmatched to any gene: 10. Per germline, CDR1 MNHNS and CDR2 SASEGT. The CDR3 is 16 amino acids. This CDR3 is CASSEVLGGGWTEAFF. In nucleotides, the CDR3 is TGTGCCAGCAGTGAAGTCCTCGGAGGGGGCTGGACTGAAGCTTTCTTT.

The CDR3 DNA is TGTGCCAGCGTGCTCGCTTCCAGGAACACTGAAGCTTTCTTT. Translated, it gives CASVLASRNTEAFF. The rearrangement joins TRBV6-6 to TRBJ1-1; D is unresolved. Germline CDR1 reads MNHNY; CDR2 reads SVGAGI (reference sequence). V dropped 8 bases and J dropped 1 base, with 14 bases sitting between them. There are 14 residues in the CDR3.

To note about this clone: An end of the junction does not agree with germline; a read error may underlie this. The sample carries other DNA sequences with the same CDR3. The V gene is TRBV13, the J gene TRBJ2-5; TRBD2 matches at 15 bases. The CDR3 consists of 18 residues. Germline V CDR1 and CDR2: PRHDT, FYEKMQ (reference sequence). The CDR3 coding sequence is TGCGCCAGCAGCTTAGTCGGACTAGCGGGGGGGCCGGTGGAGACCCAGTACTTC. This codes for CASSLVGLAGGPVETQYF.

The CDR3: CASSPKLVSSTGELFF. Written as DNA, the CDR3 is TGTGCCAGCTCACCCAAACTAGTTTCGTCCACCGGGGAGCTGTTTTTT. The chain uses TRBV18 and TRBJ2-2, with a weak D call TRBD2 (5 bases). CDR3 size: 16 residues. The germline V gene encodes CDR1 KGHSH and CDR2 LQKENI. The V gene lost 3 bases and the J gene lost 4 bases, with 15 bases spanning the gap.

V gene TRBV14 combines with J gene TRBJ2-1, with 10 bases matching TRBD1. Germline loops: CDR1 SGHDN, CDR2 FVKESK. Trimming cost V 6 bases and J 2 bases; bases outside gene matches: 10. The CDR3 loop spans 17 amino acids. The CDR3 reads CASRGGTGDGPYNEQFF. The DNA of the CDR3 is TGTGCCAGCAGGGGCGGGACAGGGGATGGGCCCTACAATGAGCAGTTCTTC. Full variable domain (rest looked up from reference TRBV14 and TRBJ2-1): EAGVTQFPSHSVIEKGQTVTLRCDPISGHDNLYWYRRVMGKEIKFLLHFVKESKQDESGMPNNRFLAERTGGTYSTLKVQPAELEDSGVYFCASRGGTGDGPYNEQFFGPGTRLTVL.

The chain combines TRBV28 with TRBJ2-3; 11 positions agree with TRBD2. This CDR3 is 18 amino acids long. The V gene's germline CDR1 is MDHEN and CDR2 SYDVKM. Trimming cost V 7 bases and J 0 bases; bases outside gene matches: 12. The chain's CDR3 is CASTSGTSGLISTDTQYF. The CDR3 bases are TGTGCCAGCACCTCGGGGACTAGCGGCTTAATTAGCACAGATACGCAGTATTTT.

V gene TRBV30 combines with J gene TRBJ1-2, with D unresolved. CDR1 GTSNPN and CDR2 SVGIG come from the germline V gene (reference sequence). V shed 1 base and J shed 8 bases, with 17 bases lying between them. The CDR3 contains 14 residues. The CDR3 sequence: CAWSDPGSGVGYTF. The CDR3 region has the DNA TGTGCCTGGAGTGATCCGGGCAGCGGGGTGGGCTACACCTTC. Supplemented by reference TRBV30 and TRBJ1-2, the full variable domain reads SQTIHQWPATLVQPVGSPLSLECTVEGTSNPNLYWYRQAAGRGLQLLFYSVGIGQISSEVPQNLSASRPQDRQFILSSKKLLLSDSGFYLCAWSDPGSGVGYTFGSGTRLTVV.

The chain couples TRBV7-9 to TRBJ2-1; no clear D. Trimming removed 4 bases at V and 10 bases at J, with 11 bases between. Per germline, CDR1 SEHNR and CDR2 FQNEAQ (reference sequence). This CDR3 is built from 12 residues. The CDR3 region has the DNA TGTGCCAGCAGCTCCCTTGGGCCCGAGCAGTTCTTC. This gives the protein CASSSLGPEQFF.

This chain joins TRBV28 and TRBJ1-1; D is perhaps TRBD1 (6 bases). The CDR3 length is 14 residues. From germline, CDR1 is MDHEN and CDR2 SYDVKM. Trimming cost V 6 bases and J 6 bases, with 17 bases left between them. The CDR3 sequence is CASRETGLSPEAFF. The CDR3 bases are TGTGCCAGCAGAGAAACAGGGTTGTCCCCTGAAGCTTTCTTT.

CDR3 DNA: TGTGCCTGGAGTTATGCGATATTAAATCAGCCCCAGCATTTT. This sequence encodes CAWSYAILNQPQHF. The rearrangement joins TRBV30 to TRBJ1-5; D remains ambiguous. Germline V gives CDR1 GTSNPN, CDR2 SVGIG (reference sequence). Trimming cost V 2 bases and J 4 bases, with 12 bases left between them. This CDR3 has 14 residues. Drawing the rest from reference TRBV30 and TRBJ1-5, the complete variable domain is SQTIHQWPATLVQPVGSPLSLECTVEGTSNPNLYWYRQAAGRGLQLLFYSVGIGQISSEVPQNLSASRPQDRQFILSSKKLLLSDSGFYLCAWSYAILNQPQHFGDGTRLSIL.

The chain links TRBV7-9 to TRBJ1-5; D perhaps matches TRBD1 (6 bases). The CDR3 extends over 15 amino acids. Deletions cut 5 bases from V and 2 bases from J, with 13 bases between. Germline V lookup: CDR1 SEHNR, CDR2 FQNEAQ (reference sequence). This chain's CDR3 is CASSRGGAGNQPQHF. The CDR3 DNA reads TGTGCCAGCAGCCGAGGGGGGGCAGGCAATCAGCCCCAGCATTTT.

The chain uses TRBV30 and TRBJ2-5, with D perhaps TRBD2 (6 bases). This CDR3 region has 15 residues. With 3 bases removed from V and 0 bases from J, the gap between germline ends came to 14 bases. Germline assignment: CDR1 GTSNPN and CDR2 SVGIG (reference sequence). CDR3: CAWSSGTWDQETQYF. DNA for the CDR3: TGTGCCTGGAGCTCGGGGACTTGGGACCAAGAGACCCAGTACTTC. The variable domain in full, completed from reference TRBV30 and TRBJ2-5, reads SQTIHQWPATLVQPVGSPLSLECTVEGTSNPNLYWYRQAAGRGLQLLFYSVGIGQISSEVPQNLSASRPQDRQFILSSKKLLLSDSGFYLCAWSSGTWDQETQYFGPGTRLLVL.

The chain carries TRBV5-1 and TRBJ2-7; TRBD1 might be the D (6 bases). V dropped 4 bases and J dropped 6 bases, with 20 bases sitting between them. This CDR3 is 15 amino acids long. Germline V gene lookup returns CDR1 SGHRS and CDR2 YFSETQ. As DNA, the CDR3 is TGCGCCAGCAGCCCGCAACAGGTAGAAGGGGGCGAGCAGTACTTC. Its protein product is CASSPQQVEGGEQYF.

The chain recombines TRBV6-1 with TRBJ2-1; 7 positions match TRBD1. V lost 11 bases to trimming and J lost 3 bases; unmatched junction nucleotides: 13. Germline CDR1 is MNHNS and CDR2 is SASEGT. The CDR3 contains 15 residues. CDR3 residues: CARLRGHGRYNEQFF. The CDR3, as DNA: TGTGCCCGGCTGAGGGGGCATGGTCGCTACAATGAGCAGTTCTTC.

The genes are TRBV5-1 and TRBJ2-2, with 11 nucleotides matching TRBD1. CDR1 SGHRS and CDR2 YFSETQ come from the germline V gene. V shed 3 bases and J 6 bases; nucleotides not matched to a gene: 4. The CDR3 is 15 residues long. The CDR3 sequence is CASSSSGQGAGELFF. The CDR3 nucleotides read TGCGCCAGCAGCTCTTCGGGACAGGGGGCCGGGGAGCTGTTTTTT.